A single T cell receptor beta chain is shown here with its context. The V end lost 1 base, the J end lost 2 bases, and 21 bases lay between the germline ends. The CDR3 is 18 residues long. CDR1 is SGHVS and CDR2 is FNYEAQ in the germline V gene. How the authors handled the data: Reference gene primer amplification in the assay estimated nucleated cell counts. Here immunoSEQ multiplex PCR was the method, and the copy in TCRdb shows in-frame clones only, minus some. V and J calls and clone size are copied from that table; D and trimming were computed from the DNA. The profile shows 55,000 to 65,000 clones, about nine tenths of them singletons. This sample is part of a study of blood T cell repertoires in COVID-19. About the research overall: Spain, Italy and the United States supplied samples that represented acute and convalescent COVID-19. From T cells, B-cell-depleted T cells, or PBMCs came the material, which was cDNA or gDNA.

Sequenced material: peripheral blood. The origin of this receptor is a human donor in a cohort sampled during active COVID-19. V gene TRBV7-6 combines with J gene TRBJ2-7, with a possible D match to TRBD1 (6 bases). Here the CDR3 reads CASSLVSGKGQQAYEQYF. The CDR3 DNA reads as TGTGCCAGCAGCTTAGTTTCTGGGAAAGGACAGCAAGCCTACGAGCAGTACTTC.